This is a list of T cell receptor beta chains from one sample in a study of CD8 T cells in ankylosing spondylitis. TCRdb called the 5' RACE reads again in MiXCR, with one record for every CDR3 protein. The sample has about 700,000 distinct CDR3 sequences, 15% to 20% seen once. The sample was blood, either unsorted or a sorted T cell fraction (not recorded which). The receptors come from a male donor with ankylosing spondylitis. Both conserved end residues are part of each CDR3. Fields, in order: clone size, V gene, D gene, J gene, CDR3 protein, CDR3 DNA. The D gene is left open where the match is weak. Expanded clones are given a class, and other clones once, few, many or no size at all.

few	TRBV25-1	TRBD1	TRBJ2-1	CASRPGGLNEQFF	TGTGCCAGCAGGCCAGGGGGCTTAAATGAGCAGTTCTTC
-	TRBV10-2	TRBD1	TRBJ1-1	CASKGARRSTEAFF	TGCGCCAGCAAGGGGGCTCGGCGGAGCACTGAAGCTTTCTTT
-	TRBV29-1	TRBD2	TRBJ2-5	CSVEGELAGGQETQYF	TGCAGCGTTGAAGGGGAACTAGCGGGGGGGCAAGAGACCCAGTACTTC
many	TRBV10-3	TRBD1	TRBJ2-1	CATRGTGGKDEQFF	TGTGCCACCCGTGGGACAGGGGGTAAGGATGAGCAGTTCTTC
few	TRBV6-5	-	TRBJ2-1	CASSYVNSGREQFF	TGTGCCAGCAGTTACGTAAATTCAGGACGTGAGCAGTTCTTC
-	TRBV2	-	TRBJ1-1	CARNHRMVNTEAFF	TGTGCCAGGAACCACAGGATGGTGAACACTGAAGCTTTCTTT
-	TRBV27	TRBD1	TRBJ2-5	CASSLVGTEETQYF	TGTGCCAGCAGTTTAGTTGGGACAGAAGAGACCCAGTACTTC
-	TRBV5-8	-	TRBJ2-2	CASRGLWNTGELFF	TGTGCCAGCAGAGGACTTTGGAACACCGGGGAGCTGTTTTTT
-	TRBV15	TRBD1	TRBJ1-2	CATSTGQGQVANYGYTF	TGTGCCACCAGCACCGGACAGGGGCAGGTAGCGAACTATGGCTACACCTTC
-	TRBV20-1	-	TRBJ1-5	CSARKVGAINQPQHF	TGCAGTGCTAGAAAGGTAGGGGCCATCAATCAGCCCCAGCATTTT
-	TRBV5-1	-	TRBJ1-6	CASSLVVSDRDRSPLHF	TGCGCCAGCAGCTTGGTAGTATCGGACCGTGATCGTTCACCCCTCCACTTT
few	TRBV20-1	-	TRBJ2-7	CSATQEGPRYEQYF	TGCAGTGCTACCCAAGAGGGACCCCGCTACGAGCAGTACTTC
-	TRBV10-3	-	TRBJ2-5	CAIRAPQETQYF	TGTGCCATCAGGGCGCCCCAAGAGACCCAGTACTTC
-	TRBV9	-	TRBJ2-1	CASSTGDFGVVEQFF	TGTGCCAGCAGCACGGGGGACTTCGGAGTGGTGGAGCAGTTCTTC
-	TRBV5-6	TRBD2	TRBJ2-5	CASFDLLLSGSSETQYF	TGTGCCAGCTTCGACCTCTTACTAAGCGGGAGTTCGGAGACCCAGTACTTC
many	TRBV12-3/TRBV12-4	-	TRBJ1-1	CASSLHLNTEAFF	TGTGCCAGCAGTCTACACCTGAACACTGAAGCTTTCTTT
-	TRBV3-1	TRBD1	TRBJ1-2	CASSQGGTGGYGYTF	TGTGCCAGCAGCCAAGGCGGGACAGGGGGCTATGGCTACACCTTC
-	TRBV6-4	TRBD2	TRBJ2-2	CASSDSTSGNTGELFF	TGTGCCAGCAGTGACTCTACTAGCGGGAACACCGGGGAGCTGTTTTTT
-	TRBV12-3/TRBV12-4	-	TRBJ1-5	CACSTSIGMASNQPQHF	TGTGCCTGCAGTACCTCAATAGGGATGGCCAGCAATCAGCCCCAGCATTTT
once	TRBV29-1	TRBD1	TRBJ2-1	CSGDVGQGYNEQFF	TGCAGCGGTGATGTGGGACAGGGTTACAATGAGCAGTTCTTC
few	TRBV28	-	TRBJ2-5	CASSLSTAALQETQYF	TGTGCCAGCAGTTTGTCGACGGCGGCCCTTCAAGAGACCCAGTACTTC
many	TRBV29-1	-	TRBJ2-1	CSVEDRGGGNNEQFF	TGCAGCGTTGAAGATAGGGGGGGTGGGAACAATGAGCAGTTCTTC
few	TRBV29-1	TRBD2	TRBJ2-1	CSVRLAGEQFF	TGCAGCGTTCGACTAGCGGGGGAGCAGTTCTTC
-	TRBV30	TRBD2	TRBJ2-5	CARTELAGVETQYF	TGTGCCCGCACGGAACTAGCGGGAGTGGAGACCCAGTACTTC
few	TRBV20-1	-	TRBJ2-3	CSARDSGRDTQYF	TGCAGTGCCCGGGACTCTGGAAGGGATACGCAGTATTTT
-	TRBV6-1	-	TRBJ1-5	CASRSHPGNGGNQPQHF	TGTGCCAGCAGATCCCACCCAGGGAATGGGGGCAATCAGCCCCAGCATTTT
-	TRBV6-5	-	TRBJ1-1	CASSYRGLGNTEAFF	TGTGCCAGCAGTTACCGGGGGTTGGGCAACACTGAAGCTTTCTTT
few	TRBV4-1	TRBD2	TRBJ2-2	CASSQAASGLTGELFF	TGCGCCAGCAGCCAAGCCGCTAGCGGGCTCACCGGGGAGCTGTTTTTT
-	TRBV20-1	TRBD1	TRBJ1-5	CSALTGGYGNQPQHF	TGCAGTGCCTTAACAGGGGGCTACGGGAATCAGCCCCAGCATTTT
-	TRBV12-3/TRBV12-4	-	TRBJ1-1	CASSSSPGMNTEAFF	TGTGCCAGCAGTTCCTCACCAGGTATGAACACTGAAGCTTTCTTT
few	TRBV7-2	-	TRBJ1-1	CASSPSGREGAFF	TGTGCCAGCAGCCCCTCGGGCAGGGAGGGAGCTTTCTTT